A selection of T cell receptor beta chains follows, all from one sample in a study of control samples from healthy donors and cancer patients. Measured with immunoSEQ multiplex PCR; TCRdb has only the in-frame clones, and not every one. The repertoire consists of some 120,000 clones, with more than 80% occurring once and the leading ten covering around 1.2%. The sequenced sample was PBMCs. Receptors originate from a woman in her fifties or sixties with colorectal cancer. Both conserved end residues are part of each CDR3. D genes are given only for firm matches. Where a row states a size, it is once, few, many or the class of an expanded clone; other rows omit it.

J: TRBJ2-5
V: TRBV29-1
size: .
D: .
CDR3: CSVDSDGGETQYF
DNA: TGCAGCGTTGATAGTGACGGCGGAGAGACCCAGTACTTC

J: TRBJ1-6
V: TRBV18
size: .
D: TRBD1
CDR3: CASSQQQGAGSPLHF
DNA: TGTGCCAGCTCACAACAACAGGGGGCAGGATCACCCCTCCACTTT

J: TRBJ1-5
V: TRBV7-8
size: .
D: .
CDR3: CASSLESGRGHQPQHF
DNA: TGTGCCAGCAGCTTAGAGTCTGGCAGGGGACATCAGCCCCAGCATTTT

J: TRBJ2-2
V: TRBV6-4
size: .
D: .
CDR3: CASSDGGLAGELFF
DNA: TGTGCCAGCAGTGACGGGGGTTTGGCCGGGGAGCTGTTTTTT

J: TRBJ2-7
V: TRBV5-1
size: .
D: .
CDR3: CASSQLGGGPYEQYF
DNA: TGCGCCAGCAGCCAACTGGGGGGGGGCCCCTACGAGCAGTACTTC

J: TRBJ1-2
V: TRBV12-3/TRBV12-4
size: .
D: .
CDR3: CASSLWENYGYTF
DNA: TGTGCCAGCAGTTTATGGGAGAACTATGGCTACACCTTC

J: TRBJ2-7
V: TRBV18
size: .
D: .
CDR3: CASSLQGGAERYYSYEQYF
DNA: TGTGCCAGCTCACTCCAGGGGGGGGCAGAGCGATATTACTCCTACGAGCAGTACTTC

J: TRBJ2-5
V: TRBV9
size: .
D: .
CDR3: CASSVGGGRETQYF
DNA: TGTGCCAGCAGCGTAGGCGGCGGTAGAGAGACCCAGTACTTC

J: TRBJ2-7
V: TRBV12-3/TRBV12-4
size: .
D: TRBD1
CDR3: CASSSGQGGEQYF
DNA: TGTGCCAGCAGTTCTGGACAGGGTGGCGAGCAGTACTTC

J: TRBJ1-1
V: TRBV19
size: .
D: .
CDR3: CASSIRFGVNTEAFF
DNA: TGTGCCAGTAGTATAAGGTTCGGGGTGAACACTGAAGCTTTCTTT

J: TRBJ1-6
V: TRBV5-1
size: once
D: TRBD1
CDR3: CASSPDREDSPLHF
DNA: TGCGCCAGCAGCCCGGACAGGGAGGATTCACCCCTCCACTTT

J: TRBJ1-3
V: TRBV18
size: .
D: .
CDR3: CASSPDSRNTIYF
DNA: TGTGCCAGCTCACCAGACAGTCGAAACACCATATATTTT

J: TRBJ1-1
V: TRBV6-5
size: .
D: .
CDR3: CASSYGGGKNTEAFF
DNA: TGTGCCAGCAGTTACGGTGGCGGAAAGAACACTGAAGCTTTCTTT

J: TRBJ2-7
V: TRBV5-5
size: .
D: .
CDR3: CASSLTRETSYEQYF
DNA: TGTGCCAGCAGCTTGACCAGGGAAACCTCCTACGAGCAGTACTTC

J: TRBJ2-2
V: TRBV7-8
size: .
D: TRBD2
CDR3: CASSLVTSFIPSNTGELFF
DNA: TGTGCCAGCAGCTTAGTGACTAGCTTCATCCCAAGTAACACCGGGGAGCTGTTTTTT

J: TRBJ1-1
V: TRBV5-4
size: .
D: .
CDR3: CASSLAGSEQAFF
DNA: TGTGCCAGCAGCTTGGCCGGATCCGAGCAAGCTTTCTTT

J: TRBJ1-2
V: TRBV5-8
size: .
D: .
CDR3: CASSPGLNYGYTF
DNA: TGTGCCAGCAGCCCAGGACTTAACTATGGCTACACCTTC

J: TRBJ1-2
V: TRBV30
size: .
D: .
CDR3: CAWTSGDRLYGYTF
DNA: TGTGCCTGGACCAGCGGGGACCGACTCTATGGCTACACCTTC

J: TRBJ2-3
V: TRBV6-5
size: .
D: .
CDR3: CASRQHGSTDTQYF
DNA: TGTGCCAGCAGACAACACGGGAGCACAGATACGCAGTATTTT

J: TRBJ1-2
V: TRBV12-3/TRBV12-4
size: .
D: .
CDR3: CASSLAPLGYTF
DNA: TGTGCCAGCAGTTTAGCTCCACTAGGCTACACCTTC

J: TRBJ1-1
V: TRBV13
size: .
D: .
CDR3: CASSDGQSPDTEAFF
DNA: TGTGCCAGCAGCGACGGACAGTCGCCCGACACTGAAGCTTTCTTT

J: TRBJ2-7
V: TRBV11-2
size: .
D: .
CDR3: CASSLAGRYNEQYF
DNA: TGTGCCAGCAGCTTAGCAGGGAGGTACAACGAGCAGTACTTC

J: TRBJ1-2
V: TRBV7-2
size: .
D: .
CDR3: CASSLTRGPPEGYTF
DNA: TGTGCCAGCAGCTTAACACGGGGACCCCCGGAGGGCTACACCTTC

J: TRBJ2-2
V: TRBV9
size: .
D: .
CDR3: CASSAQGGPGELFF
DNA: TGTGCCAGCAGCGCGCAGGGGGGTCCCGGGGAGCTGTTTTTT

J: TRBJ2-2
V: TRBV5-6
size: .
D: .
CDR3: CASSYWYTGELFF
DNA: TGTGCCAGCAGCTATTGGTACACCGGGGAGCTGTTTTTT

J: TRBJ1-1
V: TRBV6-5
size: .
D: .
CDR3: CASIQHTEAFF
DNA: TGTGCCAGCATTCAGCACACTGAAGCTTTCTTT

J: TRBJ1-2
V: TRBV19
size: .
D: .
CDR3: CASSIAGEGYTF
DNA: TGTGCCAGTAGTATTGCGGGGGAGGGCTACACCTTC

J: TRBJ2-1
V: TRBV9
size: .
D: .
CDR3: CASSVHPGVAYNEQFF
DNA: TGTGCCAGCAGCGTACATCCGGGAGTGGCCTACAATGAGCAGTTCTTC

J: TRBJ2-3
V: TRBV6-2/TRBV6-3
size: .
D: TRBD1
CDR3: CASSYGGTGSGADTQYF
DNA: TGTGCCAGCAGTTACGGGGGGACAGGTTCAGGGGCAGATACGCAGTATTTT

J: TRBJ1-3
V: TRBV5-1
size: once
D: .
CDR3: CASSLEGRVSGNTIYF
DNA: TGCGCCAGCAGCTTGGAAGGCAGGGTCTCAGGAAACACCATATATTTT

J: TRBJ2-7
V: TRBV10-3
size: .
D: TRBD1
CDR3: CAISESYGTGESGEQYF
DNA: TGTGCCATCAGTGAGTCGTATGGGACAGGCGAGTCCGGCGAGCAGTACTTC